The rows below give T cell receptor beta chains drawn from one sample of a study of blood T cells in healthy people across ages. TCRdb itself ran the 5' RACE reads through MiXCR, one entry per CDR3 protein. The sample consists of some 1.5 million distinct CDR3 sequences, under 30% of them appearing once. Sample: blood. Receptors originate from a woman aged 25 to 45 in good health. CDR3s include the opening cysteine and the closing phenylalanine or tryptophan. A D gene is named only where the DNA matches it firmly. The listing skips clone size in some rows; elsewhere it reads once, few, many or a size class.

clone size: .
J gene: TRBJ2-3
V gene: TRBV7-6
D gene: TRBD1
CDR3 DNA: TGTGCCAGCAGCTCCGGGACAGGGTTTAATTCAGATACGCAGTATTTT
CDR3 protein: CASSSGTGFNSDTQYF

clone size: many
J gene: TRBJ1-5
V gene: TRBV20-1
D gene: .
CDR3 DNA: TGCAGTGCTAGAGGGGGCGGTGGCAATCAGCCCCAGCATTTT
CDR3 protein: CSARGGGGNQPQHF

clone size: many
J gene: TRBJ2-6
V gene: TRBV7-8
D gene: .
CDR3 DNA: TGTGCCAGCAGCTTAATGTTCTCTGGGGCCAACGTCCTGACTTTC
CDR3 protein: CASSLMFSGANVLTF

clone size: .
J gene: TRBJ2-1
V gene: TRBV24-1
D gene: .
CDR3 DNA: TGTGCCACAGCGGGCGGGGCCTACAATGAGCAGTTCTTC
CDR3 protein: CATAGGAYNEQFF

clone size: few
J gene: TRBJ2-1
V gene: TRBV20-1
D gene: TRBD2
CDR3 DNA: TGCAGTGCCCGGGGTAGCGGGAGTTACTACAATGAGCAGTTCTTC
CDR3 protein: CSARGSGSYYNEQFF

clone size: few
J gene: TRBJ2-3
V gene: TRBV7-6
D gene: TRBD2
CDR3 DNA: TGTGCCAGCAGCTTACTAACTAGCGGGAGGCCAGATACGCAGTATTTT
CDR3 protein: CASSLLTSGRPDTQYF

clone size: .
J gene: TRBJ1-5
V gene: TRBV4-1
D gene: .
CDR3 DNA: TGCGCCAGCAGCCAAGATCTCGGGGGGACTAAGTATAGCAATCAGCCCCAGCATTTT
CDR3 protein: CASSQDLGGTKYSNQPQHF

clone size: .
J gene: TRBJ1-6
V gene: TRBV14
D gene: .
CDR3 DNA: TGTGCCAGCAGCCAAGAGTGGTACAGACCCCTCCACTTT
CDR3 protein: CASSQEWYRPLHF

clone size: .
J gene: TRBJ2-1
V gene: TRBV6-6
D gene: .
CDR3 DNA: TGTGCCAGCAGTCAGGCCGCTACCTACAATGAGCAGTTCTTC
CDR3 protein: CASSQAATYNEQFF

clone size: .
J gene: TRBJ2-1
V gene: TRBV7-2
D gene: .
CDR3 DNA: TGTGCCAGCAGCTTAGACCTAGGGGAATTCGGGACCTACGAGCAGTTCTTC
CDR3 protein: CASSLDLGEFGTYEQFF

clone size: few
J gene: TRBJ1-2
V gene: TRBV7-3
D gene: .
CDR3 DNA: TGTGCCGGTACAAAGGGGCCGAAAGACTATGGCTACACCTTC
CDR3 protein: CAGTKGPKDYGYTF

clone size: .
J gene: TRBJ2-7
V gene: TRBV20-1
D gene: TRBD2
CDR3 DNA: TGCAGTGCTAGAGTCCCTGCCGGTGGTAGCGGGAGGGACTCCTACGAGCAGTACTTC
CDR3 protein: CSARVPAGGSGRDSYEQYF

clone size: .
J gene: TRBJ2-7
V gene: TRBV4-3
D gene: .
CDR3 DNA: TGCGCCAGCAGCCAAGCATTACTTTTCGAGCAGTACTTC
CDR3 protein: CASSQALLFEQYF

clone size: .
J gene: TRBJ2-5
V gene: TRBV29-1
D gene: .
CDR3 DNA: TGCGGCGTTGAAGAGGTGGGGGGAGAGACCCAGTACTTC
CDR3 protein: CGVEEVGGETQYF

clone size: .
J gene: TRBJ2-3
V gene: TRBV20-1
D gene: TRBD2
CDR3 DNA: TGCAGTGCTCCCGGGGGGGCCGTCGCAGATACGCAGTATTTT
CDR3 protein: CSAPGGAVADTQYF

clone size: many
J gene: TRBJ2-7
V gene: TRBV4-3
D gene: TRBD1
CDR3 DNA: TGCGCCAGCAGCCAAGAAGCGCTTAGGGACAGTAAAAAGGAGTCCTCCTACGAGCAGTACTTC
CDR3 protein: CASSQEALRDSKKESSYEQYF

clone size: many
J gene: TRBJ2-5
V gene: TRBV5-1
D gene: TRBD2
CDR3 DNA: TGCGCCAGCAGCTCCTACGGGGGGGAAGAGACCCAGTACTTC
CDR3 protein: CASSSYGGEETQYF

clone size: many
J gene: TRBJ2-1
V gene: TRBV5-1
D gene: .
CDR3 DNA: TGCGCCAGCTTTCAAGGAGGGTCCTACAATGAGCAGTTCTTC
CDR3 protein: CASFQGGSYNEQFF

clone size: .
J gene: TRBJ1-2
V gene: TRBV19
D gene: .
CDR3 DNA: TGTGCCAGGACTAATCTTACCTCAGAAAACTATGGCTACACCTTC
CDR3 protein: CARTNLTSENYGYTF

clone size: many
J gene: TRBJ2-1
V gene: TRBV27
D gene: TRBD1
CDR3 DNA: TGTGCCAGCAGTGGTGGACAGGGTCGCAATGAGCAGTTCTTC
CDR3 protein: CASSGGQGRNEQFF

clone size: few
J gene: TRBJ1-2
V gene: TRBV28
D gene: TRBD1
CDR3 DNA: TGTGCCAGCAGTTCCACTTTAGGGACAGGGTTTGGCTACACCTTC
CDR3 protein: CASSSTLGTGFGYTF

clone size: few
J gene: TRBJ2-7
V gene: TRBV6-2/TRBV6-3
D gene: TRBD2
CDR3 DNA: TGTGCCAGCAGCCTAAGCGGGAGTAGGAGCCACGAGCAGTACTTC
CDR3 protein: CASSLSGSRSHEQYF

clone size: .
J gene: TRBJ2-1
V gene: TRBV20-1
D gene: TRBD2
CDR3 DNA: TGCAGTGCTAAACGGACGGGGGGGTCCTACAATGAGCAGTTCTTC
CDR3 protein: CSAKRTGGSYNEQFF

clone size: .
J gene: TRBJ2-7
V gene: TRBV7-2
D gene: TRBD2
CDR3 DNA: TGTGCCAGCAGCTTAGGGACAGCGGGAGTGTACGAGCAGTACTTC
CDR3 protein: CASSLGTAGVYEQYF

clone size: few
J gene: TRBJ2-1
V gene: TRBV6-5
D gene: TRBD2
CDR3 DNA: TGTGCCAGCAGACTAGCGAGATACAATGAGCAGTTCTTC
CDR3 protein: CASRLARYNEQFF

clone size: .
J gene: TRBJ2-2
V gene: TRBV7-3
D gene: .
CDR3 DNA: TGTGCCAGCAGCTTCGGTCGGACAGCGAACACCGGGGAGCTGTTTTTT
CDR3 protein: CASSFGRTANTGELFF

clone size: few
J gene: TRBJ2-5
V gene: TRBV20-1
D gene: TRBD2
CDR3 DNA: TGCAGTGCTAGAGATCTTCGAGGTAGCGGGGCGCCCCAAGAGACCCAGTACTTC
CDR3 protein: CSARDLRGSGAPQETQYF

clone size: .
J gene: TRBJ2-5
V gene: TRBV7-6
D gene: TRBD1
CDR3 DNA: TGTGCCAGCAGCTTCTCCGGGACAGAAGAGACCCAGTACTTC
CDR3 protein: CASSFSGTEETQYF

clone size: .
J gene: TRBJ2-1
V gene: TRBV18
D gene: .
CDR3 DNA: TGTGCCAGCTCAGTCGCTAGGGCCAATGAGCAGTTCTTC
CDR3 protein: CASSVARANEQFF

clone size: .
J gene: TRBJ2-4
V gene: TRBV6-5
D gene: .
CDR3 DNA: TGTGCCAGCAGTGATGGGGGCACAGCCGGCAATGAGCAGTACTTC
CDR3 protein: CASSDGGTAGNEQYF